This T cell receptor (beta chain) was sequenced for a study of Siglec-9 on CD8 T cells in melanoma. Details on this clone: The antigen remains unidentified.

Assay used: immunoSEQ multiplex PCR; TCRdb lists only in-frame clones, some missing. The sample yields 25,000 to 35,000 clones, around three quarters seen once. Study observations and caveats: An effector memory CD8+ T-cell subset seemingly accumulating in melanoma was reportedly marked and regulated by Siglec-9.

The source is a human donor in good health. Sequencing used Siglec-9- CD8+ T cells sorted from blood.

DNA of the CDR3: TGTGCCAGCAGCTCAACAGCCGACTCTGGAAACACCATATATTTT. This translates into CASSSTADSGNTIYF. This chain links TRBV13 with TRBJ1-3; D unresolved. The V gene's germline CDR1 is PRHDT and CDR2 FYEKMQ (reference sequence). V dropped 4 bases and J dropped 0 bases, with 10 bases sitting between them. CDR3 length: 15 amino acids.